Sequencing of this TCR beta chain was carried out in a study of blood T cell repertoires in COVID-19 (dated by TCRdb to between 2020 and 2021). At the level of the whole study: The collaborator samples originated in the United States, Italy and Spain and spanned the acute and convalescent phases of COVID-19. The prospective study material was composed of cDNA or gDNA derived from T cells, B-cell-depleted T cells, or PBMCs. Deeply sampled blood TCRbeta repertoires from subjects exposed to, actively infected with, or recovered from COVID-19 were included in the dataset. The repertoires were released in a freely available public database meant as a resource for research on the immune response to SARS-CoV-2. Samples came from the ongoing ImmuneRACE study (first 160 participants) plus 1,254 subjects from 6 global collaborators. Sample metadata almost always included a de-identified subject ID, COVID-19 status, age in years and sex. HLA class I and class II types, where available, came from metadata supplied by the sample provider rather than from assay-based typing.

The collaborating institutions used their own protocols to collect whole blood in K2EDTA tubes. For TCRbeta analysis, collaborator samples were shipped as frozen whole blood, as isolated PBMCs, or as DNA extracted from either sample type. The research as a whole found: The amount of clinical and demographic metadata varied by source and participant and was provided uncurated.

The V end gives up 3 bases and the J end 9 bases, leaving 8 bases in the junction not matched to a gene. The CDR3 sequence holds 14 residues, the cysteine and phenylalanine included. Solely the CDR3 DNA is kept, with 42 bases framed from the first base. The CDR1 and CDR2 encoded by the germline V gene are SGDLS and YYNGEE. TCRbeta CDR3 regions were amplified from genomic DNA using the immunoSEQ Assay, a bias-controlled multiplex PCR. The authors processed their data as follows. Within the assay, amplification of reference gene primers was used to estimate how many nucleated cells each sample contained. Sequence reads were collapsed and filtered to measure the absolute abundance of every unique TCRbeta CDR3 rearrangement. For each sample, productive Simpson clonality was calculated as the square root of Simpson's diversity index across productive rearrangements. As stored in TCRdb, this immuneACCESS dataset retains in-frame rearrangements with V and J assigned. A fraction of the clones does not appear; measured against another copy, unresolved V genes explain less than half of the discrepancy, and the remainder lacks a known reason. V and J calls and clone size come straight from that table; D and trimming were deduced from the DNA. In all, the sample holds 160,000 or so clones, and approximately 83% of those were seen once. The top ten hold approximately 1.4% of the sample.

With respect to this clone: Its specific antigen is unknown. The record has no base qualities; no much larger clone is one base away.

The TCR comes from a human donor in a cohort sampled during active COVID-19. What was sequenced was peripheral blood. The rearrangement combines TRBV9 with TRBJ1-5, with TRBD1 identical over 8 junction bases. The CDR3 is CASSGTQGVGPQHF. The bases are TGTGCCAGCAGCGGGACACAGGGGGTTGGGCCCCAGCATTTT.